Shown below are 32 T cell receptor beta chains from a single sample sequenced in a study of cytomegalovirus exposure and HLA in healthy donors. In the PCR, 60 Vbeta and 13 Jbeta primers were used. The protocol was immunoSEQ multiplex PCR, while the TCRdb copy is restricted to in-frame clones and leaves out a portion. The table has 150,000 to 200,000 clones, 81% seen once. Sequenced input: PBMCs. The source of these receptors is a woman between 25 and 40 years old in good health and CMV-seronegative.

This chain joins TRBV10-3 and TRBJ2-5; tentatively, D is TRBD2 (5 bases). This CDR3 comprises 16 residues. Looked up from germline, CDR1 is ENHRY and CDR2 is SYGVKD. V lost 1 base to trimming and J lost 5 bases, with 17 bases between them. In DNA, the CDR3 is TGTGCCATCAGTGAGTTGCGGGTGAGGAAATGGGAGACCCAGTACTTC. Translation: CAISELRVRKWETQYF.

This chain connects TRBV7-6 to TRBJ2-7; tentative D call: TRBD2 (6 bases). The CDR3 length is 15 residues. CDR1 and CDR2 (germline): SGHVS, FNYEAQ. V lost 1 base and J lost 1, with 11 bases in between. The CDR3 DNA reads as TGTGCCAGCAGCTTAGAGTCCGGGAGTTCCTACGAGCAGTACTTC. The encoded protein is CASSLESGSSYEQYF.

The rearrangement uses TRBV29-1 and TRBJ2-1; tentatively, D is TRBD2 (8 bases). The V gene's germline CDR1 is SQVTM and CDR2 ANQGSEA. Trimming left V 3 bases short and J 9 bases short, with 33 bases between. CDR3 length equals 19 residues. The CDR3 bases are TGCAGCGTTGACCTGAGACCGGGGGGGACAGCCTGGACTAGGGGTGAGCAGTTCTTC. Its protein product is CSVDLRPGGTAWTRGEQFF.

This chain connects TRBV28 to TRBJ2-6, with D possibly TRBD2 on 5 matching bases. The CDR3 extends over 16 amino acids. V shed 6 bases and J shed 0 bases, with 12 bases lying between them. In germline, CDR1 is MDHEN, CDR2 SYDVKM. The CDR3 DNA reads TGTGCCAGCAGAGAACAGCGGATCTCTGGGGCCAACGTCCTGACTTTC. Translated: CASREQRISGANVLTF.

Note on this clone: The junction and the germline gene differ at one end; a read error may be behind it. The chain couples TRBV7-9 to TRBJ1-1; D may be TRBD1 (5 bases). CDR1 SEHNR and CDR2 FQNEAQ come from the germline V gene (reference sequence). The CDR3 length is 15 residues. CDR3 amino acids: CSSKATGGPITEAFF. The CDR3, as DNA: TGTTCCAGCAAGGCCACGGGGGGTCCCATCACTGAAGCTTTCTTT.

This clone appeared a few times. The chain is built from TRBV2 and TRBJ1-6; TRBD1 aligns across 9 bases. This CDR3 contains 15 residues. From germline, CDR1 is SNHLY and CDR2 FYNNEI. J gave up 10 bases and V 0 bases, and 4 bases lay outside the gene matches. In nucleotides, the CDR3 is TGTGCCAGCAGTGAAGCGCAGGGACAGGGCTCACCCCTCCACTTT. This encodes CASSEAQGQGSPLHF.

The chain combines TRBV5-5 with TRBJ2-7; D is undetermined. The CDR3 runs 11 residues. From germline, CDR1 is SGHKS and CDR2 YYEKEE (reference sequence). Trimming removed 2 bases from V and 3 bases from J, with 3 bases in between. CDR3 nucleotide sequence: TGTGCCAGCAGCTTCGTCTACGAGCAGTACTTC. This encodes CASSFVYEQYF.

CDR3 sequence (DNA): TGTGCCAGCAGCCGAACAGAGAACTATGGCTACACCTTC. As protein: CASSRTENYGYTF. This chain uses TRBV11-2 with TRBJ1-2, with unresolved D. The V end lost 5 bases, the J end lost 2 bases, and 9 bases lay between the germline ends. Germline V lookup: CDR1 SGHAT, CDR2 FQNNGV. CDR3 length: 13 amino acids.

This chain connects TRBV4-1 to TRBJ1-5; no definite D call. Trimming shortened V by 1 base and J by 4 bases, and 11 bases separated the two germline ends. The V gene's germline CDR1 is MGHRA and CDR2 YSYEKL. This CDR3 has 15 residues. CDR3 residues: CASSQVWQTNQPQHF. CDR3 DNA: TGCGCCAGCAGCCAAGTCTGGCAGACTAATCAGCCCCAGCATTTT.

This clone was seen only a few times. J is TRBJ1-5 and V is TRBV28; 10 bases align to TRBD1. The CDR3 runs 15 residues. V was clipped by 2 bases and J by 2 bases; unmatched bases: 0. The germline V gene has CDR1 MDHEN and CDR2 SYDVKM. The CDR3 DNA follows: TGTGCCAGCAGTTTAGGGACAGGGGGCAATCAGCCCCAGCATTTT. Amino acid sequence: CASSLGTGGNQPQHF.

CDR3 in amino acids: CASSRDSGYGYTF. CDR3 coding DNA: TGCGCCAGCAGTCGGGACAGCGGTTATGGCTACACCTTC. The V and J genes are TRBV5-1 and TRBJ1-2; TRBD1 matches at 7 bases. There are 13 residues in the CDR3. With 5 bases clipped from V and 5 bases from J, the junction kept 6 bases outside the gene matches. Germline loops: CDR1 SGHRS, CDR2 YFSETQ.

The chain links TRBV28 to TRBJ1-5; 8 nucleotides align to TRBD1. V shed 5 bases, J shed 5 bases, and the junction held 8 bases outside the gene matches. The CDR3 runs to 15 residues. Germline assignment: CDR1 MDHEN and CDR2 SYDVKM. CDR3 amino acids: CASSIPGTGYQPQHF. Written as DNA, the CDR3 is TGTGCCAGCAGTATACCCGGGACAGGTTATCAGCCCCAGCATTTT.

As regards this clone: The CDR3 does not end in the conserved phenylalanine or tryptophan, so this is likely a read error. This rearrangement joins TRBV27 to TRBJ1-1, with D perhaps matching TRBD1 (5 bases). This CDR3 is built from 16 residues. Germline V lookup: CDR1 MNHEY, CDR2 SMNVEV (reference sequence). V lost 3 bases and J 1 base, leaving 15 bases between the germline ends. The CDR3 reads CASSFGRVRGNTEAFS. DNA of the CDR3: TGTGCCAGCAGTTTCGGCAGGGTGAGGGGGAACACTGAAGCTTTCTCT.

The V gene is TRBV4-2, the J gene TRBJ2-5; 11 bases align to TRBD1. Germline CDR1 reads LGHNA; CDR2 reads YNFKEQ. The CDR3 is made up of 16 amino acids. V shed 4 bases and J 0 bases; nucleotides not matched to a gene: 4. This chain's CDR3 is CASSPRDRGDQETQYF. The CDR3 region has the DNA TGTGCCAGCAGCCCGAGGGACAGGGGGGACCAAGAGACCCAGTACTTC.

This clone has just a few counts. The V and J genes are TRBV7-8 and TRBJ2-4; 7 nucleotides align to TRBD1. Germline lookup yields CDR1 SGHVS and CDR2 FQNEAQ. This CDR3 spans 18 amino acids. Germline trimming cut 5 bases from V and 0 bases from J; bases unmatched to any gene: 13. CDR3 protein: CASSAKVVGGAAKNIQYF. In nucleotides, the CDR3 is TGTGCCAGCAGCGCGAAAGTAGTAGGGGGCGCAGCCAAAAACATTCAGTACTTC.

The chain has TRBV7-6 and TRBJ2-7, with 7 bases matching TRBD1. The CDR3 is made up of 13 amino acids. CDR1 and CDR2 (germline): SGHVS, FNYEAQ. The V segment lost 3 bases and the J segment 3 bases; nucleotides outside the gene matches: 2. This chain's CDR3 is CASSFTGVYEQYF. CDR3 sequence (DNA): TGTGCCAGCAGCTTCACAGGGGTCTACGAGCAGTACTTC.

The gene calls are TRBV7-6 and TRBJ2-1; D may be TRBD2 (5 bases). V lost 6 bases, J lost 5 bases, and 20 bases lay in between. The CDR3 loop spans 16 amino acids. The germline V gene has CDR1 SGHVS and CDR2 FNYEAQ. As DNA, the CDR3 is TGTGCCAGCAGTCCTCTTGACGGAGGATTTGACAATGAGCAGTTCTTC. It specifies CASSPLDGGFDNEQFF.

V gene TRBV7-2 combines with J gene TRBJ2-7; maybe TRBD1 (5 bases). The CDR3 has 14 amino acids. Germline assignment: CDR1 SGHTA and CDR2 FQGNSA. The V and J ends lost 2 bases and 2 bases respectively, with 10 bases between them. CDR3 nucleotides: TGTGCCAGCAGCTTACAGGGATTTCCCTACGAGCAGTACTTC. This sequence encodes CASSLQGFPYEQYF.

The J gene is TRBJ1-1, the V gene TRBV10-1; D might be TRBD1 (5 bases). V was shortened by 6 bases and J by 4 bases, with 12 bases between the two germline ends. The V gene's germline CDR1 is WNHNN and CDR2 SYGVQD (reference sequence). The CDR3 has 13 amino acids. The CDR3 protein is CASRGEAGTEAFF. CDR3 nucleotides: TGCGCCAGCAGGGGGGAAGCGGGCACTGAAGCTTTCTTT.

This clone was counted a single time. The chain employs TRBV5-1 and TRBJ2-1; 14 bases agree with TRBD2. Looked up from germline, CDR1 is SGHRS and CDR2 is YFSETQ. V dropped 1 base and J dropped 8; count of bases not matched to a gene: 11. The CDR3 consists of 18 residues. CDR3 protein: CASSLLAGLAGAVDEQFF. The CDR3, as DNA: TGCGCCAGCAGCTTGTTGGCGGGACTAGCGGGAGCCGTAGATGAGCAGTTCTTC.

The CDR3 nucleotides read TGTGCCAGCAGTTTGTCCGGGACAGCCCCCGAGCAGTACTTC. Amino acid sequence: CASSLSGTAPEQYF. This chain joins TRBV28 and TRBJ2-5, with 7 positions matching TRBD1. The J call may not be correct, given that the DNA end is closer to TRBJ2-7. In germline, CDR1 is MDHEN, CDR2 SYDVKM. The CDR3 has 14 residues.

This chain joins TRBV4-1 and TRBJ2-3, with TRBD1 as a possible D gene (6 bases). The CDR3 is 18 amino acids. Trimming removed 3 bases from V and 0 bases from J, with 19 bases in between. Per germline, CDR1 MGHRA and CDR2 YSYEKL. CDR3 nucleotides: TGCGCCAGCAGCCAGGGGTTCGTGCAGGGGCCTAGCACAGATACGCAGTATTTT. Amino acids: CASSQGFVQGPSTDTQYF.

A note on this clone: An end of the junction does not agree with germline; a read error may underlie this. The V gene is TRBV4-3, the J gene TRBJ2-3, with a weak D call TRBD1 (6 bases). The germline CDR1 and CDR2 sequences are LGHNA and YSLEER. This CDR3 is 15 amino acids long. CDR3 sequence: CASSQVTGGTYTQYF. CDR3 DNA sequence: TGCGCCAGCAGCCAAGTAACTGGGGGCACATATACGCAGTATTTT.

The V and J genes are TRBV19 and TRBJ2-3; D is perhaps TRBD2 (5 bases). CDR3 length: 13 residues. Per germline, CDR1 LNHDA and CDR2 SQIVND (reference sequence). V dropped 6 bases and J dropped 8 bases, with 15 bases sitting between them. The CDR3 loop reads CASRTDSGSTQYF. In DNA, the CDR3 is TGTGCCAGTAGGACGGATAGTGGGAGTACGCAGTATTTT.

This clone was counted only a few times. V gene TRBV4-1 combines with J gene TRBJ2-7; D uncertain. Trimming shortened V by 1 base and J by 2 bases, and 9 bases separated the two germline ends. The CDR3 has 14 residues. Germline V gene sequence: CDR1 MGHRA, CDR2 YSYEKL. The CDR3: CASSQVTQAYEQYF. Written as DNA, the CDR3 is TGCGCCAGCAGCCAAGTCACCCAGGCCTACGAGCAGTACTTC.

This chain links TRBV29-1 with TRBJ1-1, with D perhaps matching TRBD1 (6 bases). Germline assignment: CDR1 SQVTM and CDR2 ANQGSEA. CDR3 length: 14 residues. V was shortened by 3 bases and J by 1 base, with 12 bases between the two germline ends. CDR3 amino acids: CSVDTGGGNTEAFF. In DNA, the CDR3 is TGCAGCGTTGATACGGGGGGCGGGAACACTGAAGCTTTCTTT.

CDR3 bases: TGCAGCGAAGGAGGGATTCGGGATACGCAGTATTTT. Translating it yields CSEGGIRDTQYF. This sequence joins TRBV29-1 and TRBJ2-3; TRBD2 is a possible D gene (6 bases). CDR3 size: 12 residues. CDR1 and CDR2 from the germline V gene are SQVTM and ANQGSEA. V gave up 7 bases and J gave up 6 bases, with 14 bases separating them.

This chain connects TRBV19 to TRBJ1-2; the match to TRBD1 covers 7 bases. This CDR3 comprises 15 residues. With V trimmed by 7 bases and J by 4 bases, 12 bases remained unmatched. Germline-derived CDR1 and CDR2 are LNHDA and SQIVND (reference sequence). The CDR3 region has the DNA TGTGCCAGTAAAGGAACAGGGGACCCGATCTATGGCTACACCTTC. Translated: CASKGTGDPIYGYTF.

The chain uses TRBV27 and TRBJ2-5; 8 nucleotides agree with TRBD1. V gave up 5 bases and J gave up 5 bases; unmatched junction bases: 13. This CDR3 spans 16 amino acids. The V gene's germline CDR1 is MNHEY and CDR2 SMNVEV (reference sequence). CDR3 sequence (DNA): TGTGCCAGCAGTCCTCAGGGGGCAGCCGTGGGGGAGACCCAGTACTTC. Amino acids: CASSPQGAAVGETQYF.

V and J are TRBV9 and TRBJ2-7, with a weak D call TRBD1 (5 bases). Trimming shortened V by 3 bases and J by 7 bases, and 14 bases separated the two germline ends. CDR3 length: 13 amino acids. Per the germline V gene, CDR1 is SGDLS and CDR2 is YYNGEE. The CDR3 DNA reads TGTGCCAGCAGCGAAAGGCCAGGGTTTGAGCAGTACTTC. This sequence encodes CASSERPGFEQYF.

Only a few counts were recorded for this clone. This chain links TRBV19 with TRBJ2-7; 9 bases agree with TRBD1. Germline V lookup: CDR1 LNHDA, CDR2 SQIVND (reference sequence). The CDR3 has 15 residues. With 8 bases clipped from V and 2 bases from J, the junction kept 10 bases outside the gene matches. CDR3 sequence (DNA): TGTGCCAGTTCTCTACCGGGACAGGGTCCCTACGAGCAGTACTTC. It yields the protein CASSLPGQGPYEQYF.

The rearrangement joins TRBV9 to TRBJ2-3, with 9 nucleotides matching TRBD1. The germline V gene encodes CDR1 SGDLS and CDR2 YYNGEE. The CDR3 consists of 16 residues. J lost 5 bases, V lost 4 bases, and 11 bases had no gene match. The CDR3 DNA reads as TGTGCCAGCAGCTCGGATACAGGGGGCGGTTTAGATACGCAGTATTTT. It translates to CASSSDTGGGLDTQYF.